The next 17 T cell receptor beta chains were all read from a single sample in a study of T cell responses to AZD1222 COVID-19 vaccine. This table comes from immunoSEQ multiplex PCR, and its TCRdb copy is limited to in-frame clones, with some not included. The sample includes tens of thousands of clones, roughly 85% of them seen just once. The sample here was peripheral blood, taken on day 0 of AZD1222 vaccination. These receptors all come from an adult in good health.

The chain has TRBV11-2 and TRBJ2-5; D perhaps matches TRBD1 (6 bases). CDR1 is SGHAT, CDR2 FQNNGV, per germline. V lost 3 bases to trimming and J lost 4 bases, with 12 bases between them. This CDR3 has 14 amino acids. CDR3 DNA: TGTGCCAGCAGCTTTACAGGGATAATAGAGACCCAGTACTTC. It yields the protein CASSFTGIIETQYF. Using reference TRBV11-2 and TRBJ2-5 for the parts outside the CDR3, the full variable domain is EAGVAQSPRYKIIEKRQSVAFWCNPISGHATLYWYQQILGQGPKLLIQFQNNGVVDDSQLPKDRFSAERLKGVDSTLKIQPAKLEDSAVYLCASSFTGIIETQYFGPGTRLLVL.

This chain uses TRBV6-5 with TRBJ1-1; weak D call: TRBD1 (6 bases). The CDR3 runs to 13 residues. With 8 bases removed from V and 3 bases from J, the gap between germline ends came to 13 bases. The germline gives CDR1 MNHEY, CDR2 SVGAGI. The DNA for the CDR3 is TGTGCCAGCGACCGGGAGGGGGACACTGAAGCTTTCTTT. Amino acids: CASDREGDTEAFF.

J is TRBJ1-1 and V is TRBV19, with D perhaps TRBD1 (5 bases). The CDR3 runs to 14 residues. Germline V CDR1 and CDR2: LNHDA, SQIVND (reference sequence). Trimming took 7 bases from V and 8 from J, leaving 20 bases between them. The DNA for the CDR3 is TGTGCCAGTACCCACGGGGCTTCCGATAGGGAAGCTTTCTTT. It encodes CASTHGASDREAFF.

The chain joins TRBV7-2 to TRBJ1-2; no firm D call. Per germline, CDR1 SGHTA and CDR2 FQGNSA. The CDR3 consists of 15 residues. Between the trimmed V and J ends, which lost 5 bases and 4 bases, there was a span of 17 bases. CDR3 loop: CASSTYTAGGYGYTF. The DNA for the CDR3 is TGTGCCAGCAGCACATATACGGCAGGCGGCTATGGCTACACCTTC. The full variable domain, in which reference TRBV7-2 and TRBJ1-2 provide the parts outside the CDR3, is GAGVSQSPSNKVTEKGKDVELRCDPISGHTALYWYRQSLGQGLEFLIYFQGNSAPDKSGLPSDRFSAERTGGSVSTLTIQRTQQEDSAVYLCASSTYTAGGYGYTFGSGTRLTVV.

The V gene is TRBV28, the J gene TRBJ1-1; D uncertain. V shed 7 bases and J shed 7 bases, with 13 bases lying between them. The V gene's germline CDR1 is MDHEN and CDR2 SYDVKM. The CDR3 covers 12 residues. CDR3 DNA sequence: TGTGCCAGCACTAGGGAAAGGGTTGAAGCTTTCTTT. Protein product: CASTRERVEAFF.

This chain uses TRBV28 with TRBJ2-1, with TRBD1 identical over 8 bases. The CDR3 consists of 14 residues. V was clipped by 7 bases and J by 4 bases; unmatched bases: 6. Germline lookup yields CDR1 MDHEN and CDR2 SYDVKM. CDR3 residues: CASNRDRHYNEQFF. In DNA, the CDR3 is TGTGCCAGCAACCGGGACAGGCATTACAATGAGCAGTTCTTC.

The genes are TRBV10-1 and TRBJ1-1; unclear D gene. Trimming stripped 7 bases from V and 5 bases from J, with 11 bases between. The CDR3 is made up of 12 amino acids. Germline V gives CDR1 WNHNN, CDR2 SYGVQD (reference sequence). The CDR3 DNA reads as TGCGCCAGCACCCCCGGGAGAACTGAAGCTTTCTTT. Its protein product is CASTPGRTEAFF.

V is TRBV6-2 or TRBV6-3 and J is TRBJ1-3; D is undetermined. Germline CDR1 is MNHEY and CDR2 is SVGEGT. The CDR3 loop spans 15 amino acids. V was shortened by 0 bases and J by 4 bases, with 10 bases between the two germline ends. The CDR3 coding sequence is TGTGCCAGCAGTTACTCGCTATTTCGCGGAAACACCATATATTTT. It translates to CASSYSLFRGNTIYF.

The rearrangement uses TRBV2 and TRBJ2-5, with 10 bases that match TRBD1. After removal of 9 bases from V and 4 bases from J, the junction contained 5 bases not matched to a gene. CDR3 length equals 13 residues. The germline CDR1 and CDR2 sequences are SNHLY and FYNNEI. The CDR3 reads CARGTGAVETQYF. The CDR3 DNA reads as TGTGCCAGAGGGACAGGGGCGGTAGAGACCCAGTACTTC.

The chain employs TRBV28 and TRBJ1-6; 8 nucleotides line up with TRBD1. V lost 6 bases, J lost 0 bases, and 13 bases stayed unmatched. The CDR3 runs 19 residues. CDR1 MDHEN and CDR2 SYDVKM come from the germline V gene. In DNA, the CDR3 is TGTGCCAGCAGAAGGACAGGGATTGGAGCAAGCTCCTATAATTCACCCCTCCACTTT. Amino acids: CASRRTGIGASSYNSPLHF.

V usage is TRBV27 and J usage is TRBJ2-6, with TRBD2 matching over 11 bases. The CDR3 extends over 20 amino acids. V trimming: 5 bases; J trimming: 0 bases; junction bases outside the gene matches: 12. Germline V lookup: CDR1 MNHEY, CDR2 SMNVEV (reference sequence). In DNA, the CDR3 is TGTGCCAGCAGTCAACGCCGTAGCGGGGGGGCTCCCTCTGGGGCCAACGTCCTGACTTTC. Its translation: CASSQRRSGGAPSGANVLTF.

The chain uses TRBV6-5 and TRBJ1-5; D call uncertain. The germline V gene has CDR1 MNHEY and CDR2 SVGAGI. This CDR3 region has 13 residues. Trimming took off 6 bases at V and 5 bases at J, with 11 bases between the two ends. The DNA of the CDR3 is TGTGCCAGCAGCCGGGCCTCGGATCAGCCCCAGCATTTT. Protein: CASSRASDQPQHF.

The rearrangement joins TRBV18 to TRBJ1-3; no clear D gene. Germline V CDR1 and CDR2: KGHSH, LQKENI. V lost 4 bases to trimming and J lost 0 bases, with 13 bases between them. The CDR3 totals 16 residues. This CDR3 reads CASSQTDTNSGNTIYF. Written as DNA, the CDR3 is TGTGCCAGCTCACAGACGGATACGAACTCTGGAAACACCATATATTTT.

CDR3 sequence reads: CASSYRQGNSPLHF. The CDR3 nucleotides are TGTGCCAGCAGTTACCGACAGGGTAATTCACCCCTCCACTTT. This sequence joins TRBV6-5 and TRBJ1-6; 7 positions agree with TRBD1. Looked up from germline, CDR1 is MNHEY and CDR2 is SVGAGI. The CDR3 runs 14 residues. After removal of 2 bases from V and 6 bases from J, the junction contained 1 base not matched to a gene.

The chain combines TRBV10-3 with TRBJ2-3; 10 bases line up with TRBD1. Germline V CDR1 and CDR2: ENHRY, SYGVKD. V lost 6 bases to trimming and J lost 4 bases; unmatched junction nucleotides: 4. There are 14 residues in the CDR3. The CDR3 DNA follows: TGTGCCATCAGGAGGGACAGGGGCGCAGATACGCAGTATTTT. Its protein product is CAIRRDRGADTQYF.

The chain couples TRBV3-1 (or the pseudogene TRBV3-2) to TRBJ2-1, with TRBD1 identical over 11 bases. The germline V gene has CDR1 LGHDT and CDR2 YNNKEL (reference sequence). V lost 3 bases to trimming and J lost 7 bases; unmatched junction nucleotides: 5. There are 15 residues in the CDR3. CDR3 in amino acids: CASSHRGQGDNEQFF. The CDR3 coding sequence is TGTGCCAGCAGCCATAGGGGACAGGGGGATAATGAGCAGTTCTTC.

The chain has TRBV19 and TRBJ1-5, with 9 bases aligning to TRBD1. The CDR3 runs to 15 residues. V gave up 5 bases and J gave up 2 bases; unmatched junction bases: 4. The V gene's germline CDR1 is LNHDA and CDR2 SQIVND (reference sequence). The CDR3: CASSPRQGGNQPQHF. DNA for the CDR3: TGTGCCAGTAGTCCCCGACAGGGGGGCAATCAGCCCCAGCATTTT.